Each of the 21 T cell receptor beta chains below was sequenced from the same sample in a study of OX40 agonist ivuxolimab in advanced cancers. Receptor amplification or capture employed the immunoSEQ multiplex PCR assay. TCRdb limited this immuneACCESS table to in-frame rearrangements with V and J called. A share of clones is missing; checked studies link under half to unresolved V genes, and the rest is unexplained. Recorded for this sample are 60,000 to 100,000 clones; around 86% of them occurred a single time. Together, the top ten hold 0.45% to 0.55% of the sample. The sequencing here drew on CD4+ or CD8+ T cells sorted from blood, taken in a trial of the OX40 agonist ivuxolimab. All receptors come from an adult with an advanced solid tumor such as melanoma, head and neck, liver or kidney cancer.

The CDR3 region is CASSPQGAANTGELFF. In DNA, the CDR3 is TGTGCCAGCTCACCACAAGGGGCTGCGAACACCGGGGAGCTGTTTTTT. The gene calls are TRBV18 and TRBJ2-2, with D maybe TRBD1 (5 bases). The CDR3 spans 16 residues. Trimming cost V 1 base and J 0 bases, with 9 bases left between them. Germline CDR1 KGHSH, CDR2 LQKENI.

The CDR3 DNA follows: TGTGCCAGCAGCTTAGAACAGGCCTCCTACGAGCAGTACTTC. The encoded protein is CASSLEQASYEQYF. This sequence joins TRBV7-6 and TRBJ2-7; a weak D match, TRBD1 (5 bases). The V end was cut by 1 base, the J end by 0 bases, with 7 bases between. Germline V gene sequence: CDR1 SGHVS, CDR2 FNYEAQ. The CDR3 runs to 14 residues.

The V call is TRBV7-2, the J call TRBJ2-2, with D tentatively TRBD1 (6 bases). This CDR3 region has 16 residues. V lost 8 bases to trimming and J lost 1 base, with 17 bases between them. CDR1 is SGHTA, CDR2 FQGNSA, per germline. CDR3 in DNA: TGTGCCAGCTCAAAAGGGGGAGTAGGGAACACCGGGGAGCTGTTTTTT. Translated, it gives CASSKGGVGNTGELFF.

The chain employs TRBV7-2 and TRBJ2-5; 7 bases fit TRBD1. Per the germline V gene, CDR1 is SGHTA and CDR2 is FQGNSA. The V gene end was trimmed by 6 bases and the J gene end by 3 bases; junction bases not matched to a gene: 4. The CDR3 is 13 residues long. The CDR3 bases are TGTGCCAGCAGTAAACAGGGGAAAGAGACCCAGTACTTC. Protein product: CASSKQGKETQYF.

The CDR3 protein is CASSLGQGTYYEQYF. The DNA of the CDR3 is TGTGCCAGCAGCTTAGGTCAGGGAACATACTACGAGCAGTACTTC. This chain joins TRBV5-6 and TRBJ2-7; tentative D call: TRBD1 (5 bases). The CDR3 is made up of 15 amino acids. The V end was cut by 2 bases, the J end by 3 bases, with 15 bases between. Germline V gene sequence: CDR1 SGHDT, CDR2 YYEEEE.

The J gene is TRBJ1-4, the V gene TRBV4-1, with D unresolved. The V end lost 3 bases, the J end lost 4 bases, and 15 bases lay between the germline ends. This CDR3 is built from 16 residues. Germline values: CDR1 MGHRA, CDR2 YSYEKL. CDR3 loop: CASSHDEGLNNEKLFF. In DNA, the CDR3 is TGCGCCAGCAGCCACGACGAAGGACTTAATAATGAAAAACTGTTTTTT.

The chain carries TRBV6-5 and TRBJ1-1, with 9 bases fitting TRBD1. CDR1 and CDR2 from the germline V gene are MNHEY and SVGAGI. The CDR3 length is 14 residues. J lost 3 bases, V lost 6 bases, and 5 bases had no gene match. The CDR3 loop is CASRPDRGDTEAFF. CDR3 DNA: TGTGCCAGCAGACCCGACAGGGGGGACACTGAAGCTTTCTTT.

This chain joins TRBV14 and TRBJ1-2; D gene ambiguous. From germline, CDR1 is SGHDN and CDR2 FVKESK. Deletions cut 0 bases from V and 8 bases from J, with 16 bases between. This CDR3 is 15 amino acids long. Here the CDR3 DNA reads TGTGCCAGCAGCCAAGATCTTCGGGTGGGGAGCGGCTACACCTTC. As protein: CASSQDLRVGSGYTF. The full variable domain, completed using reference TRBV14 and TRBJ1-2, is EAGVTQFPSHSVIEKGQTVTLRCDPISGHDNLYWYRRVMGKEIKFLLHFVKESKQDESGMPNNRFLAERTGGTYSTLKVQPAELEDSGVYFCASSQDLRVGSGYTFGSGTRLTVV.

The rearrangement joins TRBV5-4 to TRBJ2-3, with 8 bases that match TRBD1. J was trimmed by 2 bases and V by 4 bases; bases with no gene match: 9. This CDR3 spans 16 amino acids. The germline V gene has CDR1 SGHNT and CDR2 YYREEE (reference sequence). CDR3 amino acids: CASSLDRGPSTDTQYF. The CDR3 coding sequence is TGTGCCAGCAGCCTCGACAGGGGCCCCTCCACAGATACGCAGTATTTT.

This clone was observed a handful of times. The CDR3 spells CASGTGYNSPLHF. The CDR3 region has the DNA TGTGCCAGCGGGACAGGGTATAATTCACCCCTCCACTTT. The V gene is TRBV6-1, the J gene TRBJ1-6; 9 nucleotides match TRBD1. The CDR3 is 13 residues long. V lost 8 bases, J lost 4 bases, and 0 bases stayed unmatched. Germline V gives CDR1 MNHNS, CDR2 SASEGT.

The chain joins TRBV5-6 to TRBJ1-1; D is possibly TRBD1 (5 bases). The CDR3 is 15 amino acids. Trimming cost V 4 bases and J 3 bases, with 16 bases left between them. CDR1 is SGHDT and CDR2 is YYEEEE in the germline V gene. The CDR3 spells CASSMVGGRYTEAFF. DNA of the CDR3: TGTGCCAGCAGCATGGTTGGGGGACGTTACACTGAAGCTTTCTTT.

The V and J genes are TRBV2 and TRBJ1-6, with TRBD1 as a possible D gene (6 bases). The germline V and J ends were trimmed by 6 bases and 6 bases, with 12 bases remaining between them. Per the germline V gene, CDR1 is SNHLY and CDR2 is FYNNEI. This CDR3 is 14 amino acids long. The CDR3 DNA sequence: TGTGCCAGCAGAAAACAGGGTACTAATTCACCCCTCCACTTT. As protein: CASRKQGTNSPLHF.

V and J are TRBV30 and TRBJ2-3; D is perhaps TRBD1 (5 bases). The CDR3 runs to 15 residues. Germline values: CDR1 GTSNPN, CDR2 SVGIG (reference sequence). The ends were cut back, 2 bases at V and 0 bases at J, with 12 bases in the middle. As DNA, the CDR3 is TGTGCCTGGAGTCTTCAGGGTACTAGCACAGATACGCAGTATTTT. Its protein product is CAWSLQGTSTDTQYF. The whole variable domain, filled in from reference TRBV30 and TRBJ2-3, reads SQTIHQWPATLVQPVGSPLSLECTVEGTSNPNLYWYRQAAGRGLQLLFYSVGIGQISSEVPQNLSASRPQDRQFILSSKKLLLSDSGFYLCAWSLQGTSTDTQYFGPGTRLTVL.

The chain couples TRBV2 to TRBJ1-3; tentative D call: TRBD1 (6 bases). Trimming took off 6 bases at V and 2 bases at J, with 11 bases between the two ends. Germline V lookup: CDR1 SNHLY, CDR2 FYNNEI. The CDR3 is 14 amino acids. The CDR3 DNA reads as TGTGCCAGCAGGTCATACAGGGCTGGAAACACCATATATTTT. This codes for CASRSYRAGNTIYF.

CDR3 loop: CASSPGDRGRAFF. In DNA, the CDR3 is TGTGCCAGCTCACCAGGGGACAGGGGACGGGCTTTCTTT. The chain recombines TRBV18 with TRBJ1-1; 10 positions match TRBD1. V gave up 2 bases and J gave up 11 bases; unmatched junction bases: 5. The germline gives CDR1 KGHSH, CDR2 LQKENI. The CDR3 extends over 13 amino acids.

Here the CDR3 DNA reads TGCAGCACTAGCGGGGGGCAAGAGACCCAGTACTTC. Its translation: CSTSGGQETQYF. The chain has TRBV29-1 and TRBJ2-5; TRBD2 agrees at 12 bases. CDR3 length: 12 amino acids. CDR1 and CDR2 (germline): SQVTM, ANQGSEA. The ends lost 8 bases at V and 2 bases at J; junction bases unmatched: 0.

The gene calls are TRBV2 and TRBJ1-4, with D uncertain. Deletions cut 6 bases from V and 5 bases from J, with 10 bases between. The germline V gene encodes CDR1 SNHLY and CDR2 FYNNEI. The CDR3 consists of 13 residues. CDR3 loop: CASRFGLNEKLFF. As DNA, the CDR3 is TGTGCCAGCAGATTTGGACTGAATGAAAAACTGTTTTTT.

The chain combines TRBV7-3 with TRBJ1-1; maybe TRBD1 (5 bases). The germline CDR1 and CDR2 sequences are SGHTA and FQGTGA. The CDR3 consists of 15 residues. Trimming pared 0 bases from V and 0 bases from J, leaving 8 bases between. CDR3: CASSLTGGMNTEAFF. The CDR3, as DNA: TGTGCCAGCAGCTTAACTGGGGGGATGAACACTGAAGCTTTCTTT.

The chain combines TRBV30 with TRBJ2-5, with D uncertain. V was trimmed by 0 bases and J by 1 base, leaving 6 bases between them. The CDR3 has 13 residues. Looked up from germline, CDR1 is GTSNPN and CDR2 is SVGIG (reference sequence). CDR3 DNA: TGTGCCTGGAGTGTTGCACGCCAAGAGACCCAGTACTTC. It encodes CAWSVARQETQYF.

This rearrangement joins TRBV6-6 to TRBJ1-4; D is possibly TRBD1 (5 bases). Trimming took off 3 bases at V and 11 bases at J, with 22 bases between the two ends. CDR1 and CDR2 from the germline V gene are MNHNY and SVGAGI (reference sequence). This CDR3 is built from 16 residues. CDR3 nucleotides: TGTGCCAGCAGTTATCCGCTGGGACGAGATGGGGACAAACTGTTTTTT. Protein: CASSYPLGRDGDKLFF.

The chain carries TRBV10-3 and TRBJ2-7, with 14 bases matching TRBD2. Germline V CDR1 and CDR2: ENHRY, SYGVKD. The CDR3 has 16 amino acids. V lost 7 bases, J lost 6 bases, and 11 bases stayed unmatched. CDR3 in amino acids: CAITGLAGGQPSEQYF. CDR3 bases: TGTGCCATCACCGGACTAGCGGGAGGCCAACCCTCCGAGCAGTACTTC.